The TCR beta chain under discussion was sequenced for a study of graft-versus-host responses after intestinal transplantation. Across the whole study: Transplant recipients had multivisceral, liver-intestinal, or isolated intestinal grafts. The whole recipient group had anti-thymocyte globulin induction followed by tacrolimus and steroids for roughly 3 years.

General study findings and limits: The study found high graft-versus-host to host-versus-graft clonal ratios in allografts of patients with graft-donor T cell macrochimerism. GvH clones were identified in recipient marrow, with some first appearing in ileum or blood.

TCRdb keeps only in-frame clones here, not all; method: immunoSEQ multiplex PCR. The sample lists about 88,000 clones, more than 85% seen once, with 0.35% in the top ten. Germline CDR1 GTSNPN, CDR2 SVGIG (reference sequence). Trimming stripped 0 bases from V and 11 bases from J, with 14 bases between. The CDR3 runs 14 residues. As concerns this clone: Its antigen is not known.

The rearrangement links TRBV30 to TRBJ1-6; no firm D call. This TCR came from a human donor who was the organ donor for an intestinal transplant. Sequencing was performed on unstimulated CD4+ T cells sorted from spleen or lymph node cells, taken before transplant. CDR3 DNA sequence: TGTGCCTGGAGTGTCCCGGGTGTTGAGGCACCCCTCCACTTT. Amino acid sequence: CAWSVPGVEAPLHF.